The 6 T cell receptor beta chains below all came from one sample that was sequenced in a study of PD-1 blockade in classical Hodgkin lymphoma. No patient escaped relapse after autologous stem cell transplantation, and brentuximab vedotin exposure varied. The repertoire was sequenced with immunoSEQ multiplex PCR; TCRdb's copy has only in-frame clones and lacks some. The profile shows about 94,000 clones, approximately 92% of them singletons. Sequenced material: peripheral blood mononuclear cells (PBMCs), taken before the second cycle of nivolumab. Receptors were obtained from a human donor with classical Hodgkin lymphoma.

The CDR3 DNA reads TGTGCCAGCAGCTCCCCTTTCGCCTTTATAGGATATTCCTACGAGCAGTACTTC. Protein sequence: CASSSPFAFIGYSYEQYF. The V call is TRBV11-2, the J call TRBJ2-7; D is unclear. Germline V lookup: CDR1 SGHAT, CDR2 FQNNGV. The CDR3 is 18 amino acids. The germline V and J ends were trimmed by 4 bases and 1 base, with 23 bases remaining between them.

Comments on this clone: The junction does not match germline at one end; this may be a read error. This chain joins TRBV15 and TRBJ2-5, with 12 bases identical to TRBD2. Germline loops: CDR1 LNHNV, CDR2 YYDKDF (reference sequence). The CDR3 length is 14 residues. CDR3 DNA sequence: TGTGCCACCAGCAGAGGACTAGCGGGAGAGTCCCAGTACTTC. It specifies CATSRGLAGESQYF. Using reference TRBV15 and TRBJ2-5 for the parts outside the CDR3, the full variable domain is DAMVIQNPRYQVTQFGKPVTLSCSQTLNHNVMYWYQQKSSQAPKLLFHYYDKDFNNEADTPDNFQSRRPNTSFCFLDIRSPGLGDTAMYLCATSRGLAGESQYFGPGTRLLVL.

The genes are TRBV9 and TRBJ2-3, with 8 bases matching TRBD2. The length of the CDR3 is 14 residues. Germline CDR1 and CDR2: SGDLS and YYNGEE. V lost 7 bases and J lost 0; bases outside the gene matches: 4. The CDR3 protein is CASGASGSTDTQYF. The CDR3 DNA is TGTGCCAGCGGGGCTAGCGGGAGCACAGATACGCAGTATTTT.

CDR3 loop: CAWSGGRNQPQHF. As DNA, the CDR3 is TGTGCCTGGAGTGGGGGCCGGAATCAGCCCCAGCATTTT. This chain links TRBV30 with TRBJ1-5; a possible D gene is TRBD1 (5 bases). The V gene's germline CDR1 is GTSNPN and CDR2 SVGIG (reference sequence). V lost 1 base and J lost 4, with 8 bases in between. The CDR3 runs 13 residues.

J is TRBJ2-7 and V is TRBV6-5; 7 nucleotides align to TRBD2. V was pared by 5 bases and J by 7 bases, with 14 bases of the junction left unmatched. The germline V gene encodes CDR1 MNHEY and CDR2 SVGAGI. CDR3 length: 15 amino acids. The CDR3 region is CASSKDGGGQLEQYF. The CDR3 DNA sequence: TGTGCCAGCAGTAAGGACGGGGGAGGGCAATTGGAGCAGTACTTC.

The chain uses TRBV5-5 and TRBJ1-4, with 7 bases fitting TRBD1. The CDR3 is made up of 16 amino acids. Germline assignment: CDR1 SGHKS and CDR2 YYEKEE (reference sequence). Trimming cost V 0 bases and J 3 bases; bases outside gene matches: 5. The CDR3 region is CASSLEGTVPNEKLFF. For the CDR3, the DNA is TGTGCCAGCAGCTTGGAGGGGACAGTTCCTAATGAAAAACTGTTTTTT. Filled out from reference TRBV5-5 and TRBJ1-4, the complete variable domain reads DAGVTQSPTHLIKTRGQQVTLRCSPISGHKSVSWYQQVLGQGPQFIFQYYEKEERGRGNFPDRFSARQFPNYSSELNVNALLLGDSALYLCASSLEGTVPNEKLFFGSGTQLSVL.